A selection of T cell receptor beta chains follows, all from one sample in a study of cytomegalovirus exposure and HLA in healthy donors. Using immunoSEQ multiplex PCR, the repertoire was profiled, and TCRdb retains in-frame clones only, with some absent. Counted here are some 150,000 clones, under 70% occurring once; the ten biggest clones make up about 3%. The specimen was PBMCs. The receptors derive from a woman aged 25 to 39 in good health and CMV-seropositive. Each CDR3 is given with its conserved first and last residue. A D gene is named only where the DNA matches it firmly. Rows may omit the clone size; those that give it use once, few, many or a size class.

clone_size	d_call	j_call	v_call	cdr3_aa	cdr3_nt
.	TRBD1	TRBJ1-5	TRBV7-6	CASSSGQGGNQPQHF	TGTGCCAGCAGCTCCGGACAGGGAGGAAATCAGCCCCAGCATTTT
few	.	TRBJ2-1	TRBV4-2	CASSPIGPVHNEQFF	TGTGCCAGCAGCCCGATTGGCCCAGTCCACAATGAGCAGTTCTTC
.	TRBD2	TRBJ2-7	TRBV19	CASVTSGRRRYEQYF	TGTGCCAGTGTGACTAGCGGGAGGAGACGATACGAGCAGTACTTC
.	TRBD1	TRBJ2-1	TRBV5-1	CASSADRVGQFF	TGCGCCAGCAGCGCGGACAGGGTAGGGCAGTTCTTC
.	.	TRBJ1-1	TRBV6-1	CASSVGRGTVNTEAFF	TGTGCCAGCAGTGTCGGCAGGGGTACGGTGAACACTGAAGCTTTCTTT
.	.	TRBJ1-4	TRBV25-1	CASSEVSGGNEKLFF	TGTGCCAGCAGTGAAGTGTCGGGTGGCAATGAAAAACTGTTTTTT
few	TRBD1	TRBJ1-2	TRBV5-1	CASSGGTGLSGYTF	TGCGCCAGCAGCGGGGGGACAGGGTTAAGTGGCTACACCTTC
once	TRBD1	TRBJ1-2	TRBV7-9	CASSLDRERVYGYTF	TGTGCCAGCAGCTTGGACAGGGAGAGGGTCTATGGCTACACCTTC
once	TRBD1	TRBJ1-6	TRBV4-2	CASSRPGQGATGNSPLHF	TGTGCCAGCAGCCGCCCGGGACAGGGGGCCACGGGTAATTCACCCCTCCACTTT
few	.	TRBJ2-7	TRBV7-8	CASSFKGRNEQYF	TGTGCCAGCAGCTTCAAGGGGCGTAACGAGCAGTACTTC
.	.	TRBJ2-7	TRBV27	CASSLDRYYEQYF	TGTGCCAGCAGTTTAGATCGGTACTACGAGCAGTACTTC
.	TRBD1	TRBJ1-1	TRBV30	CAWRPPRFLNRGLDTEAFF	TGTGCCTGGAGGCCCCCCCGCTTCCTTAACAGGGGGCTGGACACTGAAGCTTTCTTT
.	TRBD2	TRBJ2-2	TRBV7-9	CASSSGLFHTGELFF	TGTGCCAGCAGCTCGGGACTATTTCACACCGGGGAGCTGTTTTTT
.	.	TRBJ1-1	TRBV6-5	CASSYGAEAFF	TGTGCCAGCAGTTACGGGGCAGAAGCTTTCTTT
.	TRBD2	TRBJ2-5	TRBV7-9	CASSLAETQETQYF	TGTGCCAGCAGTCTAGCGGAGACTCAAGAGACCCAGTACTTC
.	.	TRBJ1-1	TRBV6-6	CASMVIGGTEAFF	TGTGCCAGCATGGTCATCGGCGGCACTGAAGCTTTCTTT
.	.	TRBJ2-5	TRBV9	CASSGDREMETQYF	TGTGCCAGCAGCGGAGACCGGGAAATGGAGACCCAGTACTTC
.	TRBD2	TRBJ2-2	TRBV18	CASSPRAGGSNTGELFF	TGTGCCAGCTCACCACGGGCGGGGGGATCGAACACCGGGGAGCTGTTTTTT
.	.	TRBJ2-1	TRBV19	CASSLTVLLLGYNEQFF	TGTGCCAGTAGTCTAACGGTTCTCCTCCTTGGTTACAATGAGCAGTTCTTC
few	.	TRBJ1-2	TRBV4-1	CASSQLRLGGRYGYTF	TGCGCCAGCAGCCAACTGAGGTTAGGAGGGAGGTATGGCTACACCTTC
few	TRBD1	TRBJ2-7	TRBV5-1	CASSLGQGVPHEQYF	TGCGCCAGCAGCTTGGGACAGGGGGTCCCTCACGAGCAGTACTTC
few	.	TRBJ1-1	TRBV7-9	CASSEASSEAFF	TGTGCCAGCTCGGAGGCATCAAGTGAAGCTTTCTTT
.	.	TRBJ2-5	TRBV5-1	CASTPGVAETRVRETQYF	TGCGCCAGCACCCCGGGGGTAGCGGAAACAAGGGTGCGAGAGACCCAGTACTTC
.	TRBD1	TRBJ1-6	TRBV23-1	CASYTRDRGYNSPLHF	TGCGCCAGCTATACCAGGGACAGGGGTTATAATTCACCCCTCCACTTT
.	TRBD1	TRBJ1-4	TRBV7-9	CASSLGDRNEKLFF	TGTGCCAGCAGCTTAGGGGACAGGAATGAAAAACTGTTTTTT
.	TRBD1	TRBJ1-1	TRBV6-1	CATLRTGWSTEAFF	TGTGCCACCCTACGGACAGGGTGGAGCACTGAAGCTTTCTTT
few	TRBD2	TRBJ2-1	TRBV2	CASRSSGTTYNEQFF	TGTGCCAGCAGATCTAGCGGGACTACCTACAATGAGCAGTTCTTC
.	.	TRBJ1-4	TRBV5-1	CASRFNREGEKLFF	TGCGCCAGCAGATTCAACAGGGAGGGTGAAAAACTGTTTTTT
.	.	TRBJ2-5	TRBV11-3	CASSKQGLGGETQYF	TGTGCCAGCAGCAAACAGGGTCTAGGCGGGGAGACCCAGTACTTC
.	.	TRBJ2-3	TRBV7-6	CASSLGPLTGTQYF	TGTGCCAGCAGCTTAGGCCCTCTCACGGGTACGCAGTATTTT
.	.	TRBJ1-1	TRBV27	CASSGYDSLNTEAFF	TGTGCCAGCAGTGGGTACGACAGCTTGAACACTGAAGCTTTCTTT
.	.	TRBJ2-1	TRBV18	CASSPGGSYNEQFF	TGTGCCAGCTCGCCCGGGGGATCCTACAATGAGCAGTTCTTC
.	.	TRBJ2-1	TRBV11-3	CASSLSTGTYNEQFF	TGTGCCAGCAGCTTATCCACAGGCACCTACAATGAGCAGTTCTTC
.	.	TRBJ2-7	TRBV5-1	CASSQGFGGAKYEQYF	TGCGCCAGCAGCCAGGGTTTTGGCGGGGCGAAATACGAGCAGTACTTC
.	.	TRBJ1-1	TRBV13	CASSLNTMNTEAFF	TGTGCCAGCAGCTTAAATACAATGAACACTGAAGCTTTCTTT
.	TRBD1	TRBJ1-6	TRBV2	CASTPSGTGSRPLHF	TGTGCCAGCACCCCCTCCGGGACAGGGTCGAGACCCCTCCACTTT
.	.	TRBJ1-1	TRBV18	CASSPLTDAMNTEAFF	TGTGCCAGCTCACCCTTGACAGACGCCATGAACACTGAAGCTTTCTTT
few	.	TRBJ1-1	TRBV10-1	CASSEGGQRNTEAFF	TGCGCCAGCAGTGAAGGCGGGCAGCGTAACACTGAAGCTTTCTTT
.	.	TRBJ1-2	TRBV7-2	CASSSQRGNYGYTF	TGTGCCAGCAGCTCACAGCGGGGTAACTATGGCTACACCTTC
.	.	TRBJ2-3	TRBV7-9	CASSRILEDTQYF	TGTGCCAGCAGCCGCATTTTGGAGGATACGCAGTATTTT
.	.	TRBJ1-2	TRBV4-1	CASSPPSIENYGYTF	TGCGCCAGCAGCCCCCCCTCCATAGAGAACTATGGCTACACCTTC
once	TRBD2	TRBJ2-1	TRBV9	CASSAPGLVGSEQFF	TGTGCCAGCAGCGCACCGGGACTAGTAGGGTCTGAGCAGTTCTTC
.	.	TRBJ1-1	TRBV7-9	CASSHDRREAFF	TGTGCCAGCAGCCATGACAGACGTGAAGCTTTCTTT
once	TRBD2	TRBJ2-1	TRBV15	CATSPGLAGVDEQFF	TGTGCCACCAGCCCCGGACTAGCGGGAGTGGATGAGCAGTTCTTC
few	.	TRBJ2-2	TRBV6-1	CASRGLNTGELFF	TGTGCCAGCAGGGGACTTAACACCGGGGAGCTGTTTTTT
few	TRBD2	TRBJ2-1	TRBV30	CAWSGTMGGLEQFF	TGTGCCTGGAGCGGGACGATGGGGGGGTTGGAGCAGTTCTTC
.	.	TRBJ1-5	TRBV18	CASSPTHQPQHF	TGTGCCAGCTCACCTACACATCAGCCCCAGCATTTT
.	.	TRBJ2-3	TRBV2	CASSVRRASGTDTQYF	TGTGCCAGCAGTGTACGGCGGGCTAGCGGCACAGATACGCAGTATTTT
.	.	TRBJ2-5	TRBV5-1	CASSLAAVWETQHF	TGCGCCAGCAGCTTGGCCGCGGTTTGGGAGACCCAGCACTTC
.	TRBD2	TRBJ2-7	TRBV2	CATSYLAGGVEYF	TGTGCCACTTCCTACCTAGCGGGGGGGGTGGAGTACTTC
.	.	TRBJ1-1	TRBV5-5	CASSLGLLNTEAFF	TGTGCCAGCAGCCTAGGACTCTTGAACACTGAAGCTTTCTTT
.	TRBD2	TRBJ2-2	TRBV5-8	CASSFGTSVAGELFF	TGTGCCAGCAGCTTTGGGACTAGCGTAGCCGGGGAGCTGTTTTTT